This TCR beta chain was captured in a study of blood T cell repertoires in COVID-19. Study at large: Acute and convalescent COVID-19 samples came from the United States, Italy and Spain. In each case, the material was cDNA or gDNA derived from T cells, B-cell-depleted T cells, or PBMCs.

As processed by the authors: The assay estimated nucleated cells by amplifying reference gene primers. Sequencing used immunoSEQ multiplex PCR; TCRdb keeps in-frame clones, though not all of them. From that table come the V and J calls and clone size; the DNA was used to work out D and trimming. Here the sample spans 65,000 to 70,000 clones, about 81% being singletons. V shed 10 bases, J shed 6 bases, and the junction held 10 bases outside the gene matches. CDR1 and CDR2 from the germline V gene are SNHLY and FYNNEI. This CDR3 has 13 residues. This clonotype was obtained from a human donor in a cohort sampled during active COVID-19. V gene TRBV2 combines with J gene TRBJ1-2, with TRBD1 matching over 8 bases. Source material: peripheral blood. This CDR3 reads CATRTGRPDGYTF. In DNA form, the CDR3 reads TGTGCCACCCGGACAGGGAGACCTGATGGCTACACCTTC.